The present entry profiles one TCR beta chain with its context. This clone was observed a few times. It has no known antigen specificity. No base quality information exists; no much larger clone differs at one position. The CDR3 numbers 16 residues from cysteine through phenylalanine. Left in the record is the CDR3 DNA by itself, 48 bases read in frame from the first base. The germline V gene sets CDR1 to SGHDT and CDR2 to YYEEEE. After removal of 2 bases from V and 7 bases from J, the junction retains 11 bases not matched to a gene. The donors were healthy, HIV-negative adults with no recently reported acute infections or vaccinations. Every donor was a Caucasian adult living in Nashville, Tennessee, USA. CD4+ T cells were enriched through magnetic negative selection, after which naive cells were positively selected on CD45RA and the remaining negative fraction served as the memory subset. After blood collection by leukapheresis, PBMCs were isolated using Ficoll-Histopaque density gradient centrifugation and then cryopreserved in the vapor phase of liquid nitrogen. Analytical flow cytometry was used to check the purity and quantity of each magnetically sorted T cell population. Genomic DNA was isolated from every sorted fraction and measured by UV absorbance on a Nanodrop 2000c.

The sample comes from a study of shared clonotypes between healthy human individuals (dated by TCRdb to the early 2020s). For the study in its entirety: The cohort comprised a couple of women and three men aged 18 to 49 years. For each donor, CD4 naive and CD4 memory were each given three plates, CD8 naive was given two plates, and CD8 memory was given one plate. Blood TCR repertoires of several healthy adults were deeply sequenced to estimate repertoire size and the extent of clonotype sharing between individuals. To increase sequencing depth and limit assay-specific biases, different laboratories used diverse techniques to prepare libraries and sequence TCR repertoires. Between about 0.85 and 9.5 billion PBMCs per donor were obtained by leukapheresis.

What the study reported, not specific to this receptor: Because the study included a small number of donors, the genetic and exposure-history diversity represented was limited. Estimated clonotype richness was generally larger for naive than for memory subsets. Incomplete sequencing was indicated by rarefaction of sorted-subset datasets, despite the large sequencing depth. Sampling was restricted to blood, and TCR repertoires in tissues likely differ from the TCR repertoires found in blood. Clonotypes shared by all four sorted-subset donors showed higher generation probabilities than non-shared clonotypes. Sharing across a few donors was observed for 4.5% to 6.5% of naive CD4, under 4% of naive CD8, 2.3% of memory CD4, and around 0.44% of memory CD8 clonotypes. Pairwise subsampling indicated that sequencing depth was expected to affect the degree of clonotype sharing among donors.

Using the deep immunoSEQ assay, multiplex PCR amplified TCR CDR3 regions from genomic DNA. Extracted genomic DNA from each cell subset was distributed evenly across all wells of several immunoSEQ 96-well plates, and each plate was treated as a replicate. For sorted subsets, roughly 0.2 ug genomic DNA, equal to some 28,000 T cell genomes, was loaded into each replicate PCR. The purified libraries were quantified using a Qubit 3.0 fluorometer, sized with a Bioanalyzer 2100, and then quantified again using the KAPA Library Quantification kit. Every immunoSEQ 96-well plate was sequenced on a separate single-read 150-cycle Illumina NextSeq 550 flow cell. In the source study's methods: Because the immunoSEQ output included only junctional sequences and no quality scores, the filtering could not be the same as the filtering used for full-length reads. Sequences were annotated with PyIR, a Python wrapper for IgBLAST v1.9, and V/J genes and CDR3 were assigned using IMGT germline references. Reads were filtered out if the reads had weak V/J assignments (E-value above 1e-6), no CDR3, stop codons, out-of-frame junctions, or ambiguous translated residues. V3J clonotypes were defined as sequences sharing the same inferred V gene, J gene, and CDR3 amino acid sequence. To compute the percentage overlap between repertoires, the number of shared unique clonotypes was divided by the size of the smaller repertoire. RTK rarefaction, the Chao1 estimator, and Recon v2.1 estimates of unobserved clonotypes were used to assess repertoire richness. Generation probabilities for all TCRbeta clonotypes obtained by the gDNA method from a handful of donors were computed using OLGA. TCRdb retrieved this table from immuneACCESS and kept in-frame rearrangements only. Not all clones are present; in checked studies, unresolved V genes account for under half, and no reason is known for the remainder. From that table come the V and J calls and clone size; the DNA was used to work out D and trimming. The sample table records 950,000 to 1,100,000 clones; around 74% of these occur just once. The ten largest make up 1.4% of the sample.

This clonotype was obtained from a man between 18 and 35 years old in good health. The rearrangement combines TRBV5-6 with TRBJ1-2; the junction holds 10 bases that match TRBD1. Sequencing was performed on memory CD4+ T cells sorted from blood. According to the study, the label for this sample's cell subset or site signals: CD45RA-negative fraction. This receptor carries the CDR3 CASSFGSAGTGVGYTF. The base sequence is TGTGCCAGCAGCTTCGGGTCTGCCGGGACAGGGGTTGGCTACACCTTC.